A single sample gave rise to the 27 T cell receptor beta chains below, sequenced in a study of cytomegalovirus exposure and HLA in healthy donors (dated by TCRdb to the late 2010s). The library was made by the immunoSEQ multiplex PCR assay. For the multiplex PCR, a mixture combining 60 forward primers for TCR Vbeta segments and 13 reverse primers for TCR Jbeta segments was used. In TCRdb, the immuneACCESS table is reduced to in-frame sequences with V and J assigned. These tables do not hold every clone; where another copy was compared, an unresolved V gene accounts for under half, and the others remain unexplained. The sample has more than 120,000 clones on record, around 80% of them singletons. Less than 3.5% of the sample is in the top ten clones. Sequencing was carried out using PBMCs. These receptors were taken from a woman in her 30s in good health and CMV-seronegative.

J is TRBJ1-1 and V is TRBV29-1; D is unresolved. Germline loops: CDR1 SQVTM, CDR2 ANQGSEA. This CDR3 has 15 amino acids. Trimming shortened V by 2 bases and J by 6 bases, and 19 bases separated the two germline ends. CDR3 nucleotide sequence: TGCAGCGTTGAACAGGCAGGTGGCCAATGGGCTGAAGCTTTCTTT. Its translation: CSVEQAGGQWAEAFF.

This chain uses TRBV7-5 with TRBJ2-1; TRBD2 reflects the table's D call only, with no check against the DNA. TRBV7-5 is a known pseudogene. The CDR3 is 15 residues long. CDR3 DNA sequence: TGTGTCAGAAGCTTTGCGGGAGGGCCAAGGAATGAGCAGTTCTTC. It is translated as CVRSFAGGPRNEQFF.

This clone was detected a few times. The CDR3 DNA is TGTGCCAGCAGGCCAAGAGAAAACACTGAAGCTTTCTTT. Protein product: CASRPRENTEAFF. This rearrangement joins TRBV2 to TRBJ1-1; D remains ambiguous. CDR1 and CDR2 from the germline V gene are SNHLY and FYNNEI. The CDR3 length is 13 residues. V gave up 6 bases and J gave up 2 bases, with 10 bases separating them.

The CDR3 coding sequence is TGTGCCAGCAGCGTGGGACTAGCGGGTAACACCGGGGAGCTGTTTTTT. It specifies CASSVGLAGNTGELFF. This chain links TRBV9 with TRBJ2-2; TRBD2 matches at 12 bases. The CDR3 runs to 16 residues. Looked up from germline, CDR1 is SGDLS and CDR2 is YYNGEE. V dropped 2 bases and J dropped 2; count of bases not matched to a gene: 1.

Ten or more counts support this clone. The V and J genes are TRBV5-6 and TRBJ2-7, with TRBD1 matching 7 bases. The J segment lost 3 bases and the V segment lost 5 bases, leaving 2 bases of the junction unmatched. The germline gives CDR1 SGHDT, CDR2 YYEEEE. The CDR3 is 12 amino acids. The CDR3 protein is CASRTGDYEQYF. CDR3 bases: TGTGCCAGCAGAACAGGGGACTACGAGCAGTACTTC.

This clone has only a few counts. V usage is TRBV7-9 and J usage is TRBJ2-1, with 7 bases identical to TRBD2. The V gene end was trimmed by 3 bases and the J gene end by 6 bases; junction bases not matched to a gene: 5. The germline V gene has CDR1 SEHNR and CDR2 FQNEAQ (reference sequence). The CDR3 has 14 residues. CDR3 loop: CASSLGGLANEQFF. The CDR3 bases are TGTGCCAGCAGCTTGGGAGGGCTGGCCAATGAGCAGTTCTTC.

The chain is built from TRBV5-4 and TRBJ2-5, with D possibly being TRBD2 (6 bases). CDR1 SGHNT and CDR2 YYREEE come from the germline V gene (reference sequence). The ends were cut back, 4 bases at V and 10 bases at J, with 17 bases in the middle. The CDR3 loop spans 13 amino acids. CDR3 protein: CASSTEGAKLQYF. In nucleotides, the CDR3 is TGTGCCAGCAGCACGGAGGGAGCAAAGCTCCAGTACTTC.

The chain combines TRBV29-1 with TRBJ1-6; TRBD1 matches at 8 bases. CDR1 is SQVTM and CDR2 is ANQGSEA in the germline V gene. The CDR3 has 13 amino acids. J lost 7 bases, V lost 4 bases, and 3 bases had no gene match. CDR3 sequence reads: CSVAGGNNSPLHF. CDR3 DNA: TGCAGCGTTGCAGGGGGCAACAATTCACCCCTCCACTTT.

This clone has just a few counts. The V and J genes are TRBV7-8 and TRBJ1-1, with TRBD1 matching 7 bases. CDR1 SGHVS and CDR2 FQNEAQ come from the germline V gene. J gave up 5 bases and V 4 bases, and 10 bases lay outside the gene matches. The CDR3 runs 15 residues. The CDR3 nucleotides are TGTGCCAGCAGCTCTGACCGACAGGGTAAAACTGAAGCTTTCTTT. As protein: CASSSDRQGKTEAFF.

The chain couples TRBV4-1 to TRBJ2-5, with D possibly matching TRBD1 (6 bases). CDR1 MGHRA and CDR2 YSYEKL come from the germline V gene. The CDR3 runs to 16 residues. The germline V and J ends were trimmed by 2 bases and 0 bases, with 13 bases remaining between them. The CDR3 region is CASSQPKDRNQETQYF. For the CDR3, the DNA is TGCGCCAGCAGCCAACCCAAAGACAGGAACCAAGAGACCCAGTACTTC.

The chain joins TRBV11-1 to TRBJ2-7; D uncertain. Trimming removed 8 bases from V and 0 bases from J, with 11 bases in between. CDR1 is SGHAT, CDR2 FQDESV, per germline (reference sequence). The CDR3 runs 13 residues. CDR3 DNA sequence: TGTGCCAGCGGCTCGCGGTTCTCCTACGAGCAGTACTTC. It encodes CASGSRFSYEQYF.

This chain links TRBV4-1 with TRBJ1-2, with D possibly matching TRBD1 (5 bases). Trimming took off 0 bases at V and 2 bases at J, with 7 bases between the two ends. The CDR3 sequence is 14 residues long. Germline CDR1 and CDR2: MGHRA and YSYEKL. The CDR3 loop is CASSQDPGNYGYTF. The CDR3 region has the DNA TGCGCCAGCAGCCAAGATCCAGGGAACTATGGCTACACCTTC.

The chain links TRBV2 to TRBJ2-3; TRBD1 agrees at 9 bases. Germline values: CDR1 SNHLY, CDR2 FYNNEI. This CDR3 is 14 amino acids long. Unmatched junction bases numbered 7, after V lost 7 bases and J lost 5 bases. DNA of the CDR3: TGTGCCAGCAACGCCGACAGGGGGGAAGATACGCAGTATTTT. It translates to CASNADRGEDTQYF. Full variable domain (outside the CDR3, taken from reference TRBV2 and TRBJ2-3): EPEVTQTPSHQVTQMGQEVILRCVPISNHLYFYWYRQILGQKVEFLVSFYNNEISEKSEIFDDQFSVERPDGSNFTLKIRSTKLEDSAMYFCASNADRGEDTQYFGPGTRLTVL.

V gene TRBV19 combines with J gene TRBJ1-2, with 7 bases fitting TRBD1. The J segment lost 2 bases and the V segment lost 4 bases, leaving 7 bases of the junction unmatched. Germline V CDR1 and CDR2: LNHDA, SQIVND (reference sequence). This CDR3 spans 15 amino acids. CDR3 sequence (DNA): TGTGCCAGTAGTAGTGGGACAGCACAAAACTATGGCTACACCTTC. Amino acid sequence: CASSSGTAQNYGYTF.

J is TRBJ1-1 and V is TRBV29-1; TRBD1 might be the D (6 bases). Trimming took 3 bases from V and 5 from J, leaving 25 bases between them. The germline V gene has CDR1 SQVTM and CDR2 ANQGSEA. CDR3 length: 17 amino acids. CDR3 amino acids: CSVDGGARHGPTTEAFF. CDR3 DNA sequence: TGCAGCGTTGACGGGGGGGCGAGGCATGGTCCCACGACTGAAGCTTTCTTT.

The chain joins TRBV4-1 to TRBJ1-5; D is perhaps TRBD1 (5 bases). Germline CDR1 and CDR2: MGHRA and YSYEKL. Between the trimmed V and J ends, which lost 4 bases and 7 bases, there was a span of 17 bases. This CDR3 is built from 15 residues. The CDR3 is CASSPSGFGGQPQHF. CDR3 DNA: TGCGCCAGCAGCCCAAGCGGCTTTGGGGGGCAGCCCCAGCATTTT.

This chain connects TRBV5-4 to TRBJ1-6; D perhaps matches TRBD1 (6 bases). The CDR3 totals 14 residues. Germline V gene lookup returns CDR1 SGHNT and CDR2 YYREEE (reference sequence). With 4 bases removed from V and 10 bases from J, the gap between germline ends came to 15 bases. The CDR3 bases are TGTGCCAGCAGCCGACAGGTCCAAGGGTCACCCCTCCACTTT. It is translated as CASSRQVQGSPLHF.

V gene TRBV7-9 combines with J gene TRBJ1-4; 7 nucleotides agree with TRBD1. V lost 5 bases and J lost 6; bases outside the gene matches: 9. The CDR3 is 15 residues long. Germline CDR1 reads SEHNR; CDR2 reads FQNEAQ (reference sequence). The CDR3 sequence is CASSTGTALYEKLFF. CDR3 nucleotides: TGTGCCAGCAGCACCGGGACAGCTCTTTATGAAAAACTGTTTTTT.

This clone was observed a few times. The genes are TRBV5-4 and TRBJ1-4, with D unresolved. This CDR3 contains 15 residues. Trimming stripped 0 bases from V and 7 bases from J, with 13 bases between. Germline values: CDR1 SGHNT, CDR2 YYREEE (reference sequence). The CDR3 DNA follows: TGTGCCAGCAGCTTGGGATCAGGCGATGCTGAAAAACTGTTTTTT. This encodes CASSLGSGDAEKLFF.

Written as DNA, the CDR3 is TGTGCCAGTAGTGCCGGGACAGGGGTCGGGGATGAAAAACTGTTTTTT. It specifies CASSAGTGVGDEKLFF. V is TRBV19 and J is TRBJ1-4, with 10 bases aligning to TRBD1. Per germline, CDR1 LNHDA and CDR2 SQIVND (reference sequence). Trimming took 5 bases from V and 6 from J; bases not matched to a gene: 9. The CDR3 has 16 residues.

The chain joins TRBV29-1 to TRBJ2-7, with D maybe TRBD1 (6 bases). The germline V and J ends were trimmed by 7 bases and 2 bases, with 18 bases remaining between them. In germline, CDR1 is SQVTM, CDR2 ANQGSEA. This CDR3 has 14 residues. The CDR3: CSATRGTSTYEQYF. CDR3 nucleotides: TGCAGCGCCACGCGAGGGACAAGCACCTACGAGCAGTACTTC.

This clone was seen once. The rearrangement uses TRBV2 and TRBJ2-4, with D possibly being TRBD2 (6 bases). Looked up from germline, CDR1 is SNHLY and CDR2 is FYNNEI. The CDR3 loop spans 15 amino acids. Trimming stripped 3 bases from V and 9 bases from J, with 18 bases between. The CDR3 coding sequence is TGTGCCAGCAGTGATGGTAACAGGAGGGTGGGCATTCAGTACTTC. Protein product: CASSDGNRRVGIQYF.

Only a few counts were recorded for this clone. The chain carries TRBV5-1 and TRBJ2-2, with D tentatively TRBD2 (6 bases). This CDR3 region has 16 residues. The germline V gene encodes CDR1 SGHRS and CDR2 YFSETQ. V lost 4 bases to trimming and J lost 6 bases, with 19 bases between them. The CDR3 region has the DNA TGCGCCAGCAGCCCGGGACGGGGGATTCGGTCCGGGGAGCTGTTTTTT. The encoded protein is CASSPGRGIRSGELFF. Based on the CDR3 plus reference TRBV5-1 and TRBJ2-2, the full variable domain is KAGVTQTPRYLIKTRGQQVTLSCSPISGHRSVSWYQQTPGQGLQFLFEYFSETQRNKGNFPGRFSGRQFSNSRSEMNVSTLELGDSALYLCASSPGRGIRSGELFFGEGSRLTVL.

This clone was counted between two and nine times. V gene TRBV4-1 combines with J gene TRBJ1-2, with 11 bases lining up with TRBD1. The J segment lost 3 bases and the V segment lost 1 base, leaving 1 base of the junction unmatched. The CDR3 sequence is 15 residues long. Germline assignment: CDR1 MGHRA and CDR2 YSYEKL. CDR3 sequence: CASSQGDRGDYGYTF. In DNA form, the CDR3 reads TGCGCCAGCAGCCAAGGGGACAGGGGGGACTATGGCTACACCTTC.

CDR3 coding DNA: TGTGCCAGCACAGGCATTAGCAATCAGCCCCAGCATTTT. Translated: CASTGISNQPQHF. The chain has TRBV6-1 and TRBJ1-5; D gene uncertain. In germline, CDR1 is MNHNS, CDR2 SASEGT. The V end was cut by 7 bases, the J end by 0 bases, with 7 bases between. The CDR3 runs 13 residues.

The chain has TRBV19 and TRBJ2-7; the D is unclear. Trimming removed 6 bases from V and 0 bases from J, with 6 bases in between. Germline CDR1 LNHDA, CDR2 SQIVND (reference sequence). The CDR3 length is 12 residues. The DNA for the CDR3 is TGTGCCAGTAGCACGAGCTCCTACGAGCAGTACTTC. As protein: CASSTSSYEQYF.

The chain has TRBV28 and TRBJ2-1; D not certain. The CDR3 has 13 amino acids. V dropped 5 bases and J dropped 4 bases, with 9 bases sitting between them. CDR1 is MDHEN, CDR2 SYDVKM, per germline. CDR3 sequence reads: CASSPSQYNEQFF. DNA for the CDR3: TGTGCCAGCAGTCCCTCTCAGTACAATGAGCAGTTCTTC.